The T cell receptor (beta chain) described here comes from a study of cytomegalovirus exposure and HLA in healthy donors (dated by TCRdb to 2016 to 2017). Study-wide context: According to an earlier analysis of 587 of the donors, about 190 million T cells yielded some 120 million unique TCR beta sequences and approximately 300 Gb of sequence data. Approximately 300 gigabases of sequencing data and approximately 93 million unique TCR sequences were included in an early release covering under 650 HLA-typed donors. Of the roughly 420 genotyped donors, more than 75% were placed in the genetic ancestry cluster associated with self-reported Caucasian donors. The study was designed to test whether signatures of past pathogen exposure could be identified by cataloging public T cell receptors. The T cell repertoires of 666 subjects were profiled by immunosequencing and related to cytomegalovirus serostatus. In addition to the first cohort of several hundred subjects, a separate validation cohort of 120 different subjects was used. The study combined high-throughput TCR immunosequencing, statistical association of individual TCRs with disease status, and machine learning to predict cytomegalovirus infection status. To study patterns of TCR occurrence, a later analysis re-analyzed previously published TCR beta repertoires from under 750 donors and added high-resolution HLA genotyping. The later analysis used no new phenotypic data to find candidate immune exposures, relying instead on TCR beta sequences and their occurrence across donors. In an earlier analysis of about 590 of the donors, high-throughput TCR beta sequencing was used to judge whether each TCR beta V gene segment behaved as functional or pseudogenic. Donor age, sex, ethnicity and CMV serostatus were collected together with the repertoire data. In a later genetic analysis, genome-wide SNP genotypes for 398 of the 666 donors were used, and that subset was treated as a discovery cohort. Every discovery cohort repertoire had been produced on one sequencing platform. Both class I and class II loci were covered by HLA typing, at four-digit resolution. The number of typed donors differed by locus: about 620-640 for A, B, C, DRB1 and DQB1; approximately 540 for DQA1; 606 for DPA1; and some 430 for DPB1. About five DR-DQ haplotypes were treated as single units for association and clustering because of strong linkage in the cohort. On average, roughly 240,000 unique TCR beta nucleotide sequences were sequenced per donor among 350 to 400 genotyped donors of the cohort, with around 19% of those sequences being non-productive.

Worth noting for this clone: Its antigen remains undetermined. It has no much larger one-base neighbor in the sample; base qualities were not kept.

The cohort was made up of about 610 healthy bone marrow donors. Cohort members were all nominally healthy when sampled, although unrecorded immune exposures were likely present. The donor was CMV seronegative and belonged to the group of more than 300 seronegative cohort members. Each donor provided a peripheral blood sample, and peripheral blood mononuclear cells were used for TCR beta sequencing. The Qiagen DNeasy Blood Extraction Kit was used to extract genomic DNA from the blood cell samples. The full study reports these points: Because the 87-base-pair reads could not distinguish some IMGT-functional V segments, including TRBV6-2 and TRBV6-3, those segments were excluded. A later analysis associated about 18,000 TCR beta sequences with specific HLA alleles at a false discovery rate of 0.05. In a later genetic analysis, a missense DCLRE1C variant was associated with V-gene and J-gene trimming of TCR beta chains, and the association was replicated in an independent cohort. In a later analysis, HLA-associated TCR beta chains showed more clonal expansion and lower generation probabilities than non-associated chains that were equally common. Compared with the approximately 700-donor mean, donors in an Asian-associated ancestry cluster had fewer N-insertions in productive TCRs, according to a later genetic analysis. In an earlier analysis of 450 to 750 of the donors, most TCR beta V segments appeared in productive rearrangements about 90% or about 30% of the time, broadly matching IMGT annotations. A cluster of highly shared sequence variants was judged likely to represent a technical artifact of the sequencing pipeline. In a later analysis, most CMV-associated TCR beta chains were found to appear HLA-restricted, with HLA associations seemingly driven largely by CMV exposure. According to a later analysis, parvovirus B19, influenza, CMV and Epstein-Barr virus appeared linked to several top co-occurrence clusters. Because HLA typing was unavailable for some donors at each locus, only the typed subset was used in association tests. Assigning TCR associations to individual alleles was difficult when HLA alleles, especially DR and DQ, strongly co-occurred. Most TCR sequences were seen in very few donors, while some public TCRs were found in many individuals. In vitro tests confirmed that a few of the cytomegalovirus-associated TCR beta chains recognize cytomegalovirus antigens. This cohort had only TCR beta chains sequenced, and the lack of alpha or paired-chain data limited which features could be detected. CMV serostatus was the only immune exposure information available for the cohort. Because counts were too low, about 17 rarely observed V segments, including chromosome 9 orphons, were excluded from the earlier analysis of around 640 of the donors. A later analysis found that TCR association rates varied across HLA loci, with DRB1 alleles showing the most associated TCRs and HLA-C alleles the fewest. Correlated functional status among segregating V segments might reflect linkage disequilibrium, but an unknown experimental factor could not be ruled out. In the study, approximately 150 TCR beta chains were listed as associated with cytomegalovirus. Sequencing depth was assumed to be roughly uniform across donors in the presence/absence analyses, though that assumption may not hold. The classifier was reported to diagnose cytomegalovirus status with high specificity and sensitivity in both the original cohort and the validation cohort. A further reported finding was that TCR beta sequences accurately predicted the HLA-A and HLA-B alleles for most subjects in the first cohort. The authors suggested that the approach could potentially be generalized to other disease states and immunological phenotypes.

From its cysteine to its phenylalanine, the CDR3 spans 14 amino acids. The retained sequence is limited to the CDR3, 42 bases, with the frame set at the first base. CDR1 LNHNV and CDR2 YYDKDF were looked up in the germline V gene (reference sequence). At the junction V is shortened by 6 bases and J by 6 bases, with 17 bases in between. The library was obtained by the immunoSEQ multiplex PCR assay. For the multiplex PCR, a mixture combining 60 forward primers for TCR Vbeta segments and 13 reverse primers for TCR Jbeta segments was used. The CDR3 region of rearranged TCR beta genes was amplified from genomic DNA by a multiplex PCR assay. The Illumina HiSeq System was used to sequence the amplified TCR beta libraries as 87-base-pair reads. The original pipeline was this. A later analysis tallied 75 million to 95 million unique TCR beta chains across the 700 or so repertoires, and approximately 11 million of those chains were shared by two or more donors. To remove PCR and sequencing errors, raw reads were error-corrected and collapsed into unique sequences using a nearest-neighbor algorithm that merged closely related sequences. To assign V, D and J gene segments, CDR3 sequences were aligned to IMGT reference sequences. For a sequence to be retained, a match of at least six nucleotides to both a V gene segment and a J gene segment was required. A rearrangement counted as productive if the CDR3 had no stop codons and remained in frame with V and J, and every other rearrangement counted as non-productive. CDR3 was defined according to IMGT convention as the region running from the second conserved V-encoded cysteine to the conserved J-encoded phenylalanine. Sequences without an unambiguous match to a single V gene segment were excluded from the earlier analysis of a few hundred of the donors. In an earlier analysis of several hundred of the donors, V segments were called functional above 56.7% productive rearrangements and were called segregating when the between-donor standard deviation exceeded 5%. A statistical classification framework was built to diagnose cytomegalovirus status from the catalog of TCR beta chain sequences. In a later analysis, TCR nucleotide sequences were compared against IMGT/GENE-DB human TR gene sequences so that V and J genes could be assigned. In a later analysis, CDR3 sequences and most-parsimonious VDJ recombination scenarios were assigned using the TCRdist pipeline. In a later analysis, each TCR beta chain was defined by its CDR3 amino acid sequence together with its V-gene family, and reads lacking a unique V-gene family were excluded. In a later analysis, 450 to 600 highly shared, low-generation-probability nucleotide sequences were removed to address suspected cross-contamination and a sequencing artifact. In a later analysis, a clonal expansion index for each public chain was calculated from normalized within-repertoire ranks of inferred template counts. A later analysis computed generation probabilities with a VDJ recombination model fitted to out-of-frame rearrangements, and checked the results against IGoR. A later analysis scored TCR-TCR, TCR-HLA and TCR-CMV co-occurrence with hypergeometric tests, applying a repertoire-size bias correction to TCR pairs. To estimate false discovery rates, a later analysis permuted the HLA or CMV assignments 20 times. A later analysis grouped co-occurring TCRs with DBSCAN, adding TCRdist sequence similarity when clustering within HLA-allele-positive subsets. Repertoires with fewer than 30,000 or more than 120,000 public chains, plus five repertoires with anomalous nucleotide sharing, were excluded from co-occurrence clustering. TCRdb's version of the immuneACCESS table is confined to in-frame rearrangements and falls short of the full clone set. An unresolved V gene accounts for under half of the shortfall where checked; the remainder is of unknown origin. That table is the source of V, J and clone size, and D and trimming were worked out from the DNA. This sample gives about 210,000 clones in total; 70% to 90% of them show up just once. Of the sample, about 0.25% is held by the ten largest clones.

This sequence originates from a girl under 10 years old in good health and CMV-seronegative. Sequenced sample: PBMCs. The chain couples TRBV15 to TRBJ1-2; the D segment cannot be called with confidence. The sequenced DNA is TGTGCCACCAGGTACCTCGGGGATGCCCATGGCTACACCTTC. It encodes CATRYLGDAHGYTF.